The 31 T cell receptor beta chains below all came from one sample that was sequenced in a study of response to subunit inactivated influenza vaccine. Using its own MiXCR run on the RT-PCR reads, TCRdb lists one record per CDR3 protein. The sample has about 300,000 distinct CDR3 sequences, about 20% seen once. Sample: PBMCs from blood, taken 21 months after vaccination. The source of these receptors is a man aged 50-75 years who received an inactivated influenza vaccine.

V usage is TRBV5-5 and J usage is TRBJ1-5; TRBD1 is a possible D gene (5 bases). V was clipped by 0 bases and J by 6 bases, with 13 bases between them. The germline CDR1 and CDR2 sequences are SGHKS and YYEKEE (reference sequence). CDR3 length: 15 residues. Here the CDR3 DNA reads TGTGCCAGCAGCTTGGAAGGGGCGTTCGGTCAGCCCCAGCATTTT. Protein sequence: CASSLEGAFGQPQHF.

This clonotype was recorded a few times. This sequence joins TRBV5-1 and TRBJ1-4; 9 nucleotides line up with TRBD1. The length of the CDR3 is 16 residues. CDR1 and CDR2 (germline): SGHRS, YFSETQ. The V and J ends lost 5 bases and 5 bases, in that order; junction bases with no gene match: 10. This CDR3 reads CASRRSTGGENEKLFF. DNA for the CDR3: TGCGCCAGCAGACGCTCCACAGGGGGCGAAAATGAAAAACTGTTTTTT.

This clonotype was observed many times. The rearrangement links TRBV9 to TRBJ1-1; D is ambiguous. The CDR3 spans 15 residues. From germline, CDR1 is SGDLS and CDR2 YYNGEE. V lost 3 bases and J lost 3, with 15 bases in between. The CDR3 coding sequence is TGTGCCAGCAGCGGACGGACGACAACGTACACTGAAGCTTTCTTT. It codes for CASSGRTTTYTEAFF.

CDR3 bases: TGTGCCAGCAGCGTAAAGGGGGTAACCGGGGAGCTGTTTTTT. Protein sequence: CASSVKGVTGELFF. The chain recombines TRBV7-9 with TRBJ2-2, with a possible D match to TRBD1 (6 bases). Deletions cut 5 bases from V and 5 bases from J, with 12 bases between. The length of the CDR3 is 14 residues. Per germline, CDR1 SEHNR and CDR2 FQNEAQ (reference sequence).

The chain has TRBV4-2 and TRBJ2-2; tentative D call: TRBD1 (5 bases). V lost 1 base and J lost 5, with 11 bases in between. This CDR3 is 15 amino acids long. Germline assignment: CDR1 LGHNA and CDR2 YNFKEQ. The CDR3 DNA sequence: TGTGCCAGCAGCCAAGTGGTAGGGGCGACCGGGGAGCTGTTTTTT. Residues: CASSQVVGATGELFF.

In its sample, this clonotype was seen a few times. CDR3 sequence: CASSFAGLAKNIQYF. The CDR3 DNA sequence: TGTGCCAGCAGCTTTGCGGGACTAGCCAAAAACATTCAGTACTTC. The chain recombines TRBV7-9 with TRBJ2-4; D is perhaps TRBD2 (6 bases). Trimming pared 3 bases from V and 0 bases from J, leaving 9 bases between. The CDR3 runs to 15 residues. CDR1 is SEHNR and CDR2 is FQNEAQ in the germline V gene (reference sequence).

Comments on this clonotype: At one end the junction does not follow the germline gene, possibly because of a read error. The chain has TRBV20-1 and TRBJ1-5, with a possible D match to TRBD1 (5 bases). Germline CDR1 and CDR2: DFQATT and SNEGSKA (reference sequence). The CDR3 loop spans 14 amino acids. CDR3 nucleotide sequence: TGCAGTGCTACCCGGGGGATTAGCAATCAGACCCAGCATTTT. Its protein is CSATRGISNQTQHF.

This chain's CDR3 is CASSLVLTSGQETQYF. Here the CDR3 DNA reads TGTGCCAGCAGCTTAGTTCTGACTAGCGGTCAAGAGACCCAGTACTTC. The rearrangement uses TRBV11-1 and TRBJ2-5; TRBD2 agrees at 9 bases. Germline CDR1 SGHAT, CDR2 FQDESV (reference sequence). The V and J ends lost 1 base and 2 bases, in that order; junction bases with no gene match: 5. The CDR3 totals 16 residues.

This clonotype has at least ten counts. This sequence joins TRBV12-3 or TRBV12-4 and TRBJ1-1; D is undetermined. Trimming left V 3 bases short and J 4 bases short, with 9 bases between. CDR3 length equals 13 residues. The CDR3: CASSFGEGTEAFF. DNA of the CDR3: TGTGCCAGCAGTTTTGGGGAGGGCACTGAAGCTTTCTTT.

The chain employs TRBV3-1 and TRBJ1-3; 8 bases match TRBD1. J lost 3 bases, V lost 1 base, and 8 bases had no gene match. In germline, CDR1 is LGHDT, CDR2 YNNKEL (reference sequence). The CDR3 contains 17 residues. CDR3 DNA: TGTGCCAGCAGCCAAGGATTCGATGGACAGGGTGGAAACACCATATATTTT. This gives the protein CASSQGFDGQGGNTIYF.

This clonotype was seen ten or more times. The genes are TRBV27 and TRBJ2-5; the D gene is possibly TRBD1 (5 bases). Germline lookup yields CDR1 MNHEY and CDR2 SMNVEV (reference sequence). Trimming took 0 bases from V and 7 from J, leaving 9 bases between them. The CDR3 consists of 13 residues. The CDR3, as DNA: TGTGCCAGCAGTTTATCGGCAAGGGGGACCCAGTACTTC. This codes for CASSLSARGTQYF.

This chain joins TRBV5-6 and TRBJ1-1, with no clear D. V was clipped by 2 bases and J by 1 base, with 9 bases between them. The CDR3 length is 14 residues. CDR1 and CDR2 from the germline V gene are SGHDT and YYEEEE. The CDR3 DNA is TGTGCCAGCAGCTTCCTGGACCGGAACACTGAAGCTTTCTTT. Its translation: CASSFLDRNTEAFF.

The chain links TRBV7-6 to TRBJ2-7, with D perhaps TRBD1 (6 bases). This CDR3 spans 15 amino acids. V gave up 1 base and J gave up 2 bases, with 12 bases separating them. From germline, CDR1 is SGHVS and CDR2 FNYEAQ. The CDR3 coding sequence is TGTGCCAGCAGCTTAGGGCAGGGGCGAACCTACGAGCAGTACTTC. The encoded protein is CASSLGQGRTYEQYF.

This clonotype was found a few times. The V and J genes are TRBV6-2 or TRBV6-3 and TRBJ2-6, with TRBD2 as a possible D gene (5 bases). The CDR3 is 15 residues long. V was clipped by 6 bases and J by 2 bases, with 11 bases between them. Germline CDR1 MNHEY, CDR2 SVGEGT. The CDR3: CASSLTRPGANVLTF. In nucleotides, the CDR3 is TGTGCCAGCAGCCTTACTAGACCTGGGGCCAACGTCCTGACTTTC.

This clonotype was detected many times. The rearrangement uses TRBV6-2 or TRBV6-3 and TRBJ1-5, with D perhaps matching TRBD1 (6 bases). The germline V gene has CDR1 MNHEY and CDR2 SVGEGT. The CDR3 extends over 20 amino acids. V was shortened by 8 bases and J by 2 bases, with 31 bases between the two germline ends. The CDR3 reads CASPVLGRGRVQGGNQPQHF. CDR3 bases: TGTGCCAGCCCTGTCCTAGGTCGAGGCAGGGTACAGGGAGGCAATCAGCCCCAGCATTTT.

The chain joins TRBV18 to TRBJ1-5; D is unresolved. Between the trimmed V and J ends, which lost 3 bases and 0 bases, there was a span of 12 bases. CDR3 size: 16 residues. The V gene's germline CDR1 is KGHSH and CDR2 LQKENI. For the CDR3, the DNA is TGTGCCAGCTCACCCCCCGGGCAGTATAGCAATCAGCCCCAGCATTTT. Translation: CASSPPGQYSNQPQHF.

This clonotype was recorded a few times. The chain combines TRBV6-5 with TRBJ2-1; 8 positions agree with TRBD1. CDR3 size: 13 residues. The J segment lost 6 bases and the V segment lost 2 bases, leaving 0 bases of the junction unmatched. Germline CDR1 and CDR2: MNHEY and SVGAGI. The CDR3 loop is CASSYGTGNEQFF. CDR3 bases: TGTGCCAGCAGTTACGGGACAGGCAATGAGCAGTTCTTC.

The chain carries TRBV28 and TRBJ1-1, with D uncertain. CDR1 is MDHEN, CDR2 SYDVKM, per germline. V was cut by 4 bases and J by 4 bases, with 16 bases left in between. CDR3 length: 15 residues. In nucleotides, the CDR3 is TGTGCCAGCAGTTACTTACGGGTACGACTCACTGAAGCTTTCTTT. It is translated as CASSYLRVRLTEAFF.

In this sample, this clonotype turned up a few times. CDR3 residues: CASSQLLSGSYEQYF. The DNA of the CDR3 is TGCGCCAGCAGTCAACTTTTGTCAGGCTCCTACGAGCAGTACTTC. V and J are TRBV23-1 and TRBJ2-7; D is unresolved. TRBV23-1 is an ORF; its function is uncertain. V dropped 2 bases and J dropped 0 bases, with 11 bases sitting between them. This CDR3 comprises 15 residues.

The chain employs TRBV9 and TRBJ2-2, with 14 bases lining up with TRBD2. The germline V gene encodes CDR1 SGDLS and CDR2 YYNGEE. Trimming took 4 bases from V and 6 from J; bases not matched to a gene: 11. The CDR3 runs 18 residues. The CDR3 DNA sequence: TGTGCCAGCAGCACGGGACTAGCGGGGGCCCTTGGACCCGGGGAGCTGTTTTTT. Protein: CASSTGLAGALGPGELFF.

The chain has TRBV6-4 and TRBJ1-1, with no clear D. The CDR3 totals 13 residues. Trimming left V 3 bases short and J 5 bases short, with 10 bases between. The germline gives CDR1 MRHNA, CDR2 SNTAGT. The CDR3 DNA reads TGTGCCAGCAGTGATTCGGGGTTTACTGAAGCTTTCTTT. The encoded protein is CASSDSGFTEAFF.

The chain is built from TRBV29-1 and TRBJ1-5; D not certain. The CDR3 extends over 14 amino acids. The V gene lost 1 base and the J gene lost 6 bases, with 13 bases spanning the gap. The germline gives CDR1 SQVTM, CDR2 ANQGSEA. CDR3 bases: TGCAGCGTTGAAGGGCAGGCGGCGGGTCAGCCCCAGCATTTT. Translation: CSVEGQAAGQPQHF.

This clonotype appeared many times. The chain combines TRBV5-5 with TRBJ2-2; possibly TRBD1 or TRBD2 for D (5 bases each). CDR3 length: 15 residues. V lost 6 bases, J lost 4 bases, and 16 bases lay in between. The V gene's germline CDR1 is SGHKS and CDR2 YYEKEE (reference sequence). The DNA for the CDR3 is TGTGCCAGCAACCCACTTCAGGGACCCACCGGGGAGCTGTTTTTT. It is translated as CASNPLQGPTGELFF.

This clonotype has more than one count but fewer than ten. The CDR3 DNA is TGTGCCACCAGTGATTTTGGTCAGCCCCAGCATTTT. It is translated as CATSDFGQPQHF. This chain uses TRBV24-1 with TRBJ1-5; D remains ambiguous. Germline V gene data show CDR1 as KGHDR and CDR2 as SFDVKD. CDR3 size: 12 residues. Trimming cost V 1 base and J 6 bases, with 3 bases left between them.

V is TRBV29-1 and J is TRBJ2-5; D is unclear. This CDR3 spans 13 amino acids. Deletions cut 4 bases from V and 5 bases from J, with 14 bases between. Germline loops: CDR1 SQVTM, CDR2 ANQGSEA. The CDR3 bases are TGCAGCGTTGCTTACTCTGCGGAGGAGACCCAGTACTTC. This translates into CSVAYSAEETQYF.

This clonotype has only a few counts. This chain links TRBV29-1 with TRBJ2-5; D tentatively fits TRBD1 or TRBD2 (5 bases each). The germline gives CDR1 SQVTM, CDR2 ANQGSEA. The CDR3 length is 14 residues. Trimming removed 7 bases from V and 1 base from J, with 16 bases in between. The CDR3 reads CSAGTPGVQETQYF. CDR3 in DNA: TGCAGCGCAGGGACGCCAGGAGTCCAAGAGACCCAGTACTTC. Full variable domain (remainder filled in from reference TRBV29-1 and TRBJ2-5): SAVISQKPSRDICQRGTSLTIQCQVDSQVTMMFWYRQQPGQSLTLIATANQGSEATYESGFVIDKFPISRPNLTFSTLTVSNMSPEDSSIYLCSAGTPGVQETQYFGPGTRLLVL.

The chain links TRBV7-2 to TRBJ1-3; D might be TRBD1 (5 bases). Germline V gene lookup returns CDR1 SGHTA and CDR2 FQGNSA. The V end was cut by 5 bases, the J end by 2 bases, with 10 bases between. The CDR3 is made up of 14 amino acids. The CDR3 protein is CASSAPTAGNTIYF. Written as DNA, the CDR3 is TGTGCCAGCAGCGCTCCGACAGCTGGAAACACCATATATTTT.

The V and J genes are TRBV4-1 and TRBJ1-1; 7 bases agree with TRBD1. Per the germline V gene, CDR1 is MGHRA and CDR2 is YSYEKL. The length of the CDR3 is 15 residues. V was pared by 3 bases and J by 1 base, with 5 bases of the junction left unmatched. CDR3 amino acids: CASSHGGTANTEAFF. Here the CDR3 DNA reads TGCGCCAGCAGCCATGGGGGGACAGCGAACACTGAAGCTTTCTTT.

This clonotype was found a few times. The genes are TRBV24-1 and TRBJ2-3; no definite D call. This CDR3 comprises 11 residues. The germline V gene encodes CDR1 KGHDR and CDR2 SFDVKD. With 6 bases removed from V and 12 bases from J, the gap between germline ends came to 12 bases. The CDR3 reads CATSSLTSQYF. In DNA, the CDR3 is TGTGCCACCAGTTCCCTAACCTCCCAGTATTTT.

The rearrangement joins TRBV7-8 to TRBJ2-7; possible D gene TRBD1, 5 bases. Deletions cut 0 bases from V and 5 bases from J, with 14 bases between. The germline CDR1 and CDR2 sequences are SGHVS and FQNEAQ. The CDR3 consists of 15 residues. CDR3 in amino acids: CASSLAGRVVHEQYF. DNA of the CDR3: TGTGCCAGCAGCTTAGCCGGCAGGGTGGTCCACGAGCAGTACTTC.

The CDR3 spells CAISDVFGRRGDGYTF. CDR3 in DNA: TGTGCCATCAGTGACGTCTTTGGAAGGCGCGGCGATGGCTACACCTTC. This chain joins TRBV10-3 and TRBJ1-2; no clear D gene. CDR3 size: 16 residues. Trimming took off 3 bases at V and 6 bases at J, with 20 bases between the two ends. The germline V gene has CDR1 ENHRY and CDR2 SYGVKD.